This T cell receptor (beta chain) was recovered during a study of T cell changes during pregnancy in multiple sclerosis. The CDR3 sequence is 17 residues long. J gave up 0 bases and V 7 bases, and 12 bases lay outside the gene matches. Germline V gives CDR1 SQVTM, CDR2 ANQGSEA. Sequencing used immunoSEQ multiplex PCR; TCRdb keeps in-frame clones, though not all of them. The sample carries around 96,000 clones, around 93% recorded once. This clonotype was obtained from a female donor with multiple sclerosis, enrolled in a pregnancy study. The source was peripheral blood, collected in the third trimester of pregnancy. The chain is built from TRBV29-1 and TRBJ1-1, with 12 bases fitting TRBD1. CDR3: CSGDSGTGGGMNTEAFF. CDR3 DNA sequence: TGCAGCGGGGACTCCGGGACAGGGGGCGGGATGAACACTGAAGCTTTCTTT. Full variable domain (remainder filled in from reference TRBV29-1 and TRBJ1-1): SAVISQKPSRDICQRGTSLTIQCQVDSQVTMMFWYRQQPGQSLTLIATANQGSEATYESGFVIDKFPISRPNLTFSTLTVSNMSPEDSSIYLCSGDSGTGGGMNTEAFFGQGTRLTVV.